What follows is one TCR beta chain and its context. This sample stems from a study of blood T cell repertoires in COVID-19. Study summary: From the United States, Italy and Spain came samples of acute and convalescent COVID-19.

Per the germline V gene, CDR1 is MNHEY and CDR2 is SMNVEV (reference sequence). V was clipped by 2 bases and J by 8 bases, with 12 bases between them. There are 13 residues in the CDR3. Clones were read by immunoSEQ multiplex PCR, and TCRdb kept only the in-frame ones, dropping some. The table records 200,000 to 250,000 clones, roughly 78% of them present only once. The sequence derives from a woman between 40 and 50 years old with acute or convalescent COVID-19. The sequenced sample consisted of peripheral blood. The V and J genes are TRBV27 and TRBJ1-2; D not resolved. The CDR3: CASSLSQWAGYTF. In DNA, the CDR3 is TGTGCCAGCAGTTTAAGCCAGTGGGCGGGCTACACCTTC.